These T cell receptor beta chains were read from a single sample in a study of human T cells and chemical hapten exposure. Via MiXCR, TCRdb re-called the RACE reads, giving one row per CDR3 protein. There are about 340,000 distinct CDR3 sequences in the sample; approximately 6.3% occur only once, and 8.4% lies in the top ten. The source was whole blood, collected in connection with sensitization to the hapten diphenylcyclopropenone (DPC). The receptor set was obtained from a woman aged 18-29 years with alopecia areata. Some clones in this sample may be carry-over from other donors' samples. The CDR3 runs from the conserved cysteine through the conserved F or W. The order of the fields is D gene, V gene, clone size, CDR3 protein. The D gene is left open where the match is weak. Clone size is not always given. Where it is, it says once, few, many or a class for expanded clones.

d_call: -
v_call: TRBV28
clone_size: -
cdr3_aa: CASSSIQGRPAKNIQYF

d_call: -
v_call: TRBV18
clone_size: many
cdr3_aa: CASSPQRTTNEKLFF

d_call: -
v_call: TRBV12-3/TRBV12-4
clone_size: many
cdr3_aa: CASSPGAYYGYTF

d_call: -
v_call: TRBV28
clone_size: many
cdr3_aa: CASSPPQVPPDTQYF

d_call: -
v_call: TRBV28
clone_size: many
cdr3_aa: CASTLGGGGNQPQHF

d_call: -
v_call: TRBV7-6
clone_size: many
cdr3_aa: CASSLGGGAQPQHF

d_call: TRBD1
v_call: TRBV7-8
clone_size: -
cdr3_aa: CASSLGVGGGYGYTF

d_call: TRBD2
v_call: TRBV29-1
clone_size: few
cdr3_aa: CSAERGAGEQFF

d_call: TRBD1
v_call: TRBV18
clone_size: -
cdr3_aa: CASSPPLQGVGTDTQYF

d_call: -
v_call: TRBV6-2/TRBV6-3
clone_size: many
cdr3_aa: CASSYAPTDTQYF

d_call: -
v_call: TRBV2
clone_size: many
cdr3_aa: CAGSSGGGDTQYF

d_call: TRBD2
v_call: TRBV2
clone_size: few
cdr3_aa: CASSESGGVQETQYF

d_call: TRBD1
v_call: TRBV12-3/TRBV12-4
clone_size: -
cdr3_aa: CASSYGDSPVLYEQYF

d_call: TRBD2
v_call: TRBV28
clone_size: few
cdr3_aa: CASRLAGDNYEQYF

d_call: TRBD2
v_call: TRBV4-3
clone_size: few
cdr3_aa: CASSQGGLAGSTDTQYF